The source of this TCR beta chain is a study of T cell changes during pregnancy in multiple sclerosis. V was shortened by 1 base and J by 4 bases, with 9 bases between the two germline ends. Germline V gene data show CDR1 as SGHDT and CDR2 as YYEEEE. This CDR3 is 15 amino acids long. The protocol was immunoSEQ multiplex PCR, while the TCRdb copy is restricted to in-frame clones and leaves out a portion. The sample lists about 28,000 clones; 85% to 90% were seen once. The clonotype was recovered from a female donor with multiple sclerosis, enrolled in a pregnancy study. Here the sequenced sample was CD4+ T cells from peripheral blood mononuclear cells, taken in the second trimester of pregnancy. The V call is TRBV5-6, the J call TRBJ1-6; D is possibly TRBD1 (5 bases). The CDR3 loop is CASSLLTVYNSPLHF. The DNA of the CDR3 is TGTGCCAGCAGCTTGCTGACAGTGTATAATTCACCCCTCCACTTT.